What follows describes a single TCR beta chain. This record comes from a study of blood T cell repertoires in COVID-19. Study-wide background: Samples of COVID-19 (acute and convalescent) were obtained from the United States, Italy and Spain. In each case, the material was cDNA or gDNA derived from T cells, B-cell-depleted T cells, or PBMCs.

In the original workflow: Amplified reference gene primers provided the basis for estimating nucleated cell counts. The method was immunoSEQ multiplex PCR; TCRdb's version includes in-frame clones alone and lacks a portion of them. V, J and clone size reflect that table, while D and trimming were determined from the DNA. The sample lists approximately 110,000 clones, 85% occurring once. CDR3 size: 14 residues. The germline V gene encodes CDR1 SGDLS and CDR2 YYNGEE. The V end lost 3 bases, the J end lost 3 bases, and 11 bases lay between the germline ends. Sequenced input: peripheral blood. The TCR was taken from a middle-aged man with acute or convalescent COVID-19. This sequence joins TRBV9 and TRBJ2-3; D might be TRBD2 (6 bases). The CDR3 nucleotides are TGTGCCAGCAGCGCCGGGGGTTGGACAGATACGCAGTATTTT. This sequence encodes CASSAGGWTDTQYF. Filled out from reference TRBV9 and TRBJ2-3, the complete variable domain reads DSGVTQTPKHLITATGQRVTLRCSPRSGDLSVYWYQQSLDQGLQFLIQYYNGEERAKGNILERFSAQQFPDLHSELNLSSLELGDSALYFCASSAGGWTDTQYFGPGTRLTVL.